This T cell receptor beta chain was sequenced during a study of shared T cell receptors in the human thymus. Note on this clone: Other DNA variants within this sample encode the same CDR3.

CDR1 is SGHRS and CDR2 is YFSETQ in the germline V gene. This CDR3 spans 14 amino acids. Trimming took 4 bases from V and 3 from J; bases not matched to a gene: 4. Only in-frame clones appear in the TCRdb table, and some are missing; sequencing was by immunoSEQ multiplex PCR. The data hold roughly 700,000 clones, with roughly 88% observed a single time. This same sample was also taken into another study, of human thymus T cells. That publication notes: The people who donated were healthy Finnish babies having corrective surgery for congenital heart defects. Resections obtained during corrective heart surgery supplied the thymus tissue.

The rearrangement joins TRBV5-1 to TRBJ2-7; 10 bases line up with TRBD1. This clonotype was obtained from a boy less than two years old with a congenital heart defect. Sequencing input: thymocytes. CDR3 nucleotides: TGCGCCAGCAGCCCCGGACAGGGGGGCTACGAGCAGTACTTC. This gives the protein CASSPGQGGYEQYF.